Given below is one T cell receptor (beta chain) in context. Its specific antigen is unknown. Nothing much larger sits one base from this clone, and base qualities are not available. Library preparation was by the immunoSEQ multiplex PCR assay. A mixture of 60 forward primers for TCR Vbeta segments and 13 reverse primers for TCR Jbeta segments was used in the multiplex PCR. The CDR3 region of rearranged TCR beta genes was amplified from genomic DNA by a multiplex PCR assay. The Illumina HiSeq System was used to sequence the amplified TCR beta libraries as 87-base-pair reads. As for how the authors treated the data: A later analysis tallied roughly 76 million unique TCR beta chains across the 650 to 750 repertoires, and 10 million to 11 million of those chains were shared by two or more donors. A nearest-neighbor algorithm error-corrected the raw reads and collapsed the reads into unique sequences, merging closely related sequences to remove PCR and sequencing errors. Alignment of CDR3 sequences to IMGT reference sequences was used to assign V, D and J gene segments. For a sequence to be retained, a match of at least six nucleotides was required to both a V gene segment and a J gene segment. A rearrangement counted as productive if the CDR3 had no stop codons and remained in frame with V and J, and every other rearrangement counted as non-productive. CDR3 was defined by IMGT convention, running from the second conserved V-encoded cysteine to the conserved J-encoded phenylalanine. The earlier analysis of fewer than 750 of the donors excluded sequences that lacked an unambiguous match to a single V gene segment. In an earlier analysis of a few hundred of the donors, V segments were called functional above 56.7% productive rearrangements and were called segregating when the between-donor standard deviation exceeded 5%. A statistical classification framework was built for diagnosing cytomegalovirus status from the catalog of TCR beta chain sequences. In a later analysis, V and J genes were assigned by comparing TCR nucleotide sequences against IMGT/GENE-DB human TR gene sequences. The TCRdist pipeline was used in a later analysis to assign CDR3 sequences and most-parsimonious VDJ recombination scenarios. A later analysis defined each TCR beta chain by its CDR3 amino acid sequence plus V-gene family, and excluded reads lacking a unique V-gene family. A later analysis removed 592 highly shared, low-generation-probability nucleotide sequences to deal with suspected cross-contamination and a sequencing artifact. In a later analysis, a clonal expansion index for each public chain was calculated from normalized within-repertoire ranks of inferred template counts. Generation probabilities in a later analysis came from a VDJ recombination model fitted to out-of-frame rearrangements, and those results were checked against IGoR. A later analysis scored TCR-TCR, TCR-HLA and TCR-CMV co-occurrence with hypergeometric tests, applying a repertoire-size bias correction to TCR pairs. A later analysis estimated false discovery rates by permuting HLA or CMV assignments 20 times. In a later analysis, co-occurring TCRs were grouped using DBSCAN, with TCRdist sequence similarity added in when clustering inside HLA-allele-positive subsets. Repertoires with fewer than 30,000 or more than 120,000 public chains were left out of co-occurrence clustering, as were about 5 repertoires with anomalous nucleotide sharing. TCRdb carries this immuneACCESS record with in-frame sequences only. Its versions omit some clonotypes, under half of them owing to an unresolved V gene in the studies checked, with the rest unexplained. V and J calls and clone size are copied from that table; D and trimming were computed from the DNA. Present in this sample are under 200,000 clones, 70% to 90% of which were seen just once. The ten largest clones take up over 2% of the sample.

The trim is 3 bases for V and 5 bases for J, with a gap of 11 bases between the germline ends. The germline V gene sets CDR1 to SGHTA and CDR2 to FQGNSA. From the cysteine up to the phenylalanine, the CDR3 has a length of 13 residues. Just the 39-base CDR3 DNA is kept, in frame starting at base 1. The data were obtained in a study of cytomegalovirus exposure and HLA in healthy donors (dated by TCRdb to 2017 to 2019). The study in broad terms: In an earlier analysis of approximately 500 of the donors, around 300 Gb of sequence data and 120 million or so unique TCR beta sequences from about 180 million T cells were reported. An early release that covered some 640 HLA-typed donors contained approximately 300 gigabases of sequencing data and some 87 million unique TCR sequences. Of the 350 to 450 genotyped donors, 81% were placed in the genetic ancestry cluster associated with self-reported Caucasian donors. The study was designed to test whether signatures of past pathogen exposure could be identified by cataloging public T cell receptors. The study profiled the T cell repertoires of fewer than 850 subjects by immunosequencing and related them to cytomegalovirus serostatus. In addition to the first cohort of 666 subjects, a separate validation cohort of approximately 110 different subjects was used. To predict cytomegalovirus infection status, the study brought together high-throughput TCR immunosequencing, statistical association of individual TCRs with disease status, and machine learning. To study patterns of TCR occurrence, a later analysis re-analyzed previously published TCR beta repertoires from 666 donors and added high-resolution HLA genotyping. Rather than using new phenotypic data, the later analysis identified candidate immune exposures from TCR beta sequences and from how often those sequences occurred across donors. An earlier analysis of several hundred of the donors applied high-throughput TCR beta sequencing to assess whether each TCR beta V gene segment acted as functional or pseudogenic. Donor age, sex, ethnicity and CMV serostatus were compiled alongside the repertoire data. A later genetic analysis used genome-wide SNP genotypes for about 65% of the 666 donors, treating that subset as a discovery cohort. Every discovery cohort repertoire had been produced on one sequencing platform. HLA typing included class I and class II loci at four-digit resolution. The number of donors typed differed by locus, with about 629-630 for A, B, C, DRB1 and DQB1, more than 500 for DQA1, 600 to 610 for DPA1, and approximately 470 for DPB1. Several DR-DQ haplotypes were handled as single units for association and clustering, since linkage in the cohort was strong. On average, around 240,000 unique TCR beta nucleotide sequences were sequenced per donor among several hundred genotyped donors of the cohort, with 15% to 20% of those sequences being non-productive.

The cohort comprised under 700 healthy bone marrow donors. Cohort members were all nominally healthy when sampled, although unrecorded immune exposures were likely present. The donor tested CMV seropositive, placing the donor among the 290 or so seropositive members of the cohort. A peripheral blood sample was provided by each donor, and peripheral blood mononuclear cells were used for TCR beta sequencing. The Qiagen DNeasy Blood Extraction Kit was used to extract genomic DNA from the blood cell samples. What the research found in general, with its limitations: Compared with equally common non-associated chains, HLA-associated TCR beta chains in a later analysis were more clonally expanded and had lower generation probabilities. A total of 150 to 200 TCR beta chains were listed by the study as associated with cytomegalovirus. Correlated functional status among segregating V segments might be attributable to linkage disequilibrium, but an unknown experimental factor could not be ruled out. Specific HLA alleles were associated with over 15,000 TCR beta sequences at a false discovery rate of 0.05 in a later analysis. Immune exposure information for the cohort was limited to CMV serostatus. The earlier analysis of approximately 560 of the donors excluded around 17 rarely observed V segments, including chromosome 9 orphons, because counts were too low. A few of the identified cytomegalovirus-associated TCR beta chains were confirmed in vitro to be specific for cytomegalovirus antigens. The cohort was sequenced for TCR beta chains only, and without alpha or paired-chain data the features that could be detected were limited. An association between a missense DCLRE1C variant and V-gene and J-gene trimming of TCR beta chains was found in a later genetic analysis and replicated in an independent cohort. Because the 87-base-pair reads could not distinguish some IMGT-functional V segments, including TRBV6-2 and TRBV6-3, those segments were excluded. In a later genetic analysis, fewer N-insertions in productive TCRs were reported among donors in an Asian-associated ancestry cluster than the roughly 700-donor mean. An earlier analysis of approximately 600 of the donors showed that most TCR beta V segments appeared in productive rearrangements either about 87% or about 30% of the time, which broadly matched IMGT annotations. Strong co-occurrence of HLA alleles, especially DR and DQ, made assigning TCR associations to individual alleles difficult. The classifier was reported to diagnose cytomegalovirus status with high specificity and sensitivity in both the original and validation cohorts. The sequencing pipeline was judged likely to have produced a cluster of highly shared sequence variants as a technical artifact. Several of the top co-occurrence clusters appeared to be linked to parvovirus B19, influenza, CMV and Epstein-Barr virus, according to a later analysis. Most CMV-associated TCR beta chains appeared to be HLA-restricted in a later analysis, and the HLA associations seemed to be driven largely by CMV exposure. A further reported finding was that TCR beta sequences accurately predicted the HLA-A and HLA-B alleles for most subjects in the first cohort. The authors suggested that the approach could potentially be extended to other disease states and immunological phenotypes. Roughly uniform sequencing depth across donors was assumed in presence/absence analyses, although this assumption may not hold. Most TCR sequences were seen in very few donors, while some public TCRs were found in many individuals. Because HLA typing was missing for some donors at each locus, association tests included only the typed subset. In a later analysis, the rate of TCR association differed among HLA loci, with DRB1 alleles having the most associated TCRs and HLA-C alleles having the fewest.

The rearrangement combines TRBV7-2 with TRBJ2-7; no D segment can be confidently identified. The sample taken for sequencing was PBMCs. The sequence was obtained from a man aged 30 to 39 in good health and CMV-seropositive. This receptor carries the CDR3 CASSFVSGHEQYF. The DNA sequence follows: TGTGCCAGCAGCTTCGTTTCGGGTCACGAGCAGTACTTC.